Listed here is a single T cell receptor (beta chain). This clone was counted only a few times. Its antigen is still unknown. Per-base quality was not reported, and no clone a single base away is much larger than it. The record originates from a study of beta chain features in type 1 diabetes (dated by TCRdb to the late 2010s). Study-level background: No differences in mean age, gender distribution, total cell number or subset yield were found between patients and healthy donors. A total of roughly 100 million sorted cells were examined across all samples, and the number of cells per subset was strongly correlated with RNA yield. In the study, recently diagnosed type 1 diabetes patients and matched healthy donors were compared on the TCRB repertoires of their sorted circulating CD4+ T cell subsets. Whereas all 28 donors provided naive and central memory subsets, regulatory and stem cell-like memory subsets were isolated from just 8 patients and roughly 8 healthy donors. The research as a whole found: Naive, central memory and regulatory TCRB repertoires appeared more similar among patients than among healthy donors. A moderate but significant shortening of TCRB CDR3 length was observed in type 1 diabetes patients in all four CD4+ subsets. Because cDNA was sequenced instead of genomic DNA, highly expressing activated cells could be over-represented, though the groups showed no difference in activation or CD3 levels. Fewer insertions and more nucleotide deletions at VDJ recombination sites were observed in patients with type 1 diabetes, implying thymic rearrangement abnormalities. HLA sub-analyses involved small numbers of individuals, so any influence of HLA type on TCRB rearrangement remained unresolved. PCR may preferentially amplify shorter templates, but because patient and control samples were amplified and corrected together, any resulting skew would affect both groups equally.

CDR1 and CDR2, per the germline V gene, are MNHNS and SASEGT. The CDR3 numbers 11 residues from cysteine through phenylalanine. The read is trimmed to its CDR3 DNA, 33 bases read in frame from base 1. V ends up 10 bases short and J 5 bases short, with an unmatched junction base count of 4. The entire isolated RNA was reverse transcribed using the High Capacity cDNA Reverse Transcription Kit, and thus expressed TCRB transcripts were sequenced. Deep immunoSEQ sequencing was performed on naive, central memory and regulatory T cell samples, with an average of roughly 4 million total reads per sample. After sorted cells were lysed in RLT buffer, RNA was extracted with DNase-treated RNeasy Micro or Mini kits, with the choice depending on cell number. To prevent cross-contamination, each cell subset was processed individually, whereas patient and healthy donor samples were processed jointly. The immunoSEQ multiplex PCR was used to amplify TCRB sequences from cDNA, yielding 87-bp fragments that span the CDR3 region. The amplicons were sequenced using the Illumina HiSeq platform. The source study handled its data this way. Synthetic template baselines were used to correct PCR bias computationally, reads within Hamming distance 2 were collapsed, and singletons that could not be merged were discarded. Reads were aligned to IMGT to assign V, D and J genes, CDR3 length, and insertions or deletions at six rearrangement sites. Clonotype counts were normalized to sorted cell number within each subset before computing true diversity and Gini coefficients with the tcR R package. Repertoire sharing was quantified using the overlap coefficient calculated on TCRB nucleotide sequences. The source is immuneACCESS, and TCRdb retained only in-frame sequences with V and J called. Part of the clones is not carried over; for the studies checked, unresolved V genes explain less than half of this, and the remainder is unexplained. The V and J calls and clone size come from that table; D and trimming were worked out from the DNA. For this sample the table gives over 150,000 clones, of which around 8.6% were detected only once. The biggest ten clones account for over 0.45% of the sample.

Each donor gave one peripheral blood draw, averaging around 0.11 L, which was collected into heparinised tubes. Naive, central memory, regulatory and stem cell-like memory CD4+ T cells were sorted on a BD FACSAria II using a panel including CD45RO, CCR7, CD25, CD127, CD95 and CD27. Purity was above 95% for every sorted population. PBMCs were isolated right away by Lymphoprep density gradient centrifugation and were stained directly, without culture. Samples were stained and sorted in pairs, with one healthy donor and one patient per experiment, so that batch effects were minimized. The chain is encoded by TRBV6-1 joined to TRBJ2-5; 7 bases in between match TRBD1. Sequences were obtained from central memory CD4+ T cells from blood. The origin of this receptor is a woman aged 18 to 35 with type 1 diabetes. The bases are TGTGCCATCGACAGGGAGGAGACCCAGTACTTC. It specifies CAIDREETQYF.